This TCR beta chain was retrieved from a study of T cell responses to AZD1222 COVID-19 vaccine. About this clone: The antigen is unknown.

Pooled samples include second doses given at about 4 or 12 weeks. Germline CDR1 reads MGHRA; CDR2 reads YSYEKL. The J segment lost 5 bases and the V segment lost 3 bases, leaving 17 bases of the junction unmatched. The CDR3 loop spans 20 amino acids. Study-wide points: The repertoires were collected only after the peak T cell response. Elevations in Spike-specific TCR breadth and depth followed administration of two AZD1222 doses. Baseline serostatus was positive in only a handful of AZD1222 recipients.

TCRdb's copy holds only in-frame clones and misses some; the assay was immunoSEQ multiplex PCR. The sample consists of approximately 200,000 clones, approximately 90% of them appearing once. J is TRBJ1-6 and V is TRBV4-1; 9 bases agree with TRBD1. The sequencing here drew on peripheral blood, taken 28 days after the second AZD1222 dose. The TCR sequence derives from an adult who received the AZD1222 COVID-19 vaccine. CDR3 amino acids: CASSQAPGQGVGGNNSPLHF. The CDR3 coding sequence is TGCGCCAGCAGCCAGGCGCCGGGACAGGGTGTTGGGGGAAATAATTCACCCCTCCACTTT.